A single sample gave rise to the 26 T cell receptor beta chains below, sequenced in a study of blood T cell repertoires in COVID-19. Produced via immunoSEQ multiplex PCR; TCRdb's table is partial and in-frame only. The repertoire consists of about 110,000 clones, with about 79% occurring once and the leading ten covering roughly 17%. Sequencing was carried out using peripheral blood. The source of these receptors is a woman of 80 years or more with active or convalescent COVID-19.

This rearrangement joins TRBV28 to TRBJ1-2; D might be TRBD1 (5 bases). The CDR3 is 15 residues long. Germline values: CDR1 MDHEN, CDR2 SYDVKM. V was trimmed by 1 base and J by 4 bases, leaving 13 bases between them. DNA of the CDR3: TGTGCCAGCAGTTTATTCCGCAGGGCAGTCTATGGCTACACCTTC. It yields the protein CASSLFRRAVYGYTF.

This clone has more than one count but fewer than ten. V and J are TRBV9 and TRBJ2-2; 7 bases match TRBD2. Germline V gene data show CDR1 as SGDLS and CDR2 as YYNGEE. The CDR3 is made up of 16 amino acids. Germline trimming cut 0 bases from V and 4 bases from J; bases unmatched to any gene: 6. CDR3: CASSVAGLVSTGELFF. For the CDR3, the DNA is TGTGCCAGCAGCGTAGCAGGACTAGTCAGCACCGGGGAGCTGTTTTTT.

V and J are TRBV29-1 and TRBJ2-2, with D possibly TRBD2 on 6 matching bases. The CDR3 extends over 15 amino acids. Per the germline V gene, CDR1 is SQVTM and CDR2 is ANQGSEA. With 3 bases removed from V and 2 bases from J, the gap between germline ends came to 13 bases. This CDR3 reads CSVDWSGDNTGELFF. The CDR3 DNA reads TGCAGCGTTGATTGGTCGGGAGATAACACCGGGGAGCTGTTTTTT.

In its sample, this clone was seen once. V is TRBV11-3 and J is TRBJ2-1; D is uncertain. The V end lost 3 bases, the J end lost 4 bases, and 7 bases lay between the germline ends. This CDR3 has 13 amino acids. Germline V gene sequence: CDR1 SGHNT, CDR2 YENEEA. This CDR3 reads CASSFGRYNEQFF. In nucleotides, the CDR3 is TGTGCCAGCAGCTTTGGCAGATACAATGAGCAGTTCTTC.

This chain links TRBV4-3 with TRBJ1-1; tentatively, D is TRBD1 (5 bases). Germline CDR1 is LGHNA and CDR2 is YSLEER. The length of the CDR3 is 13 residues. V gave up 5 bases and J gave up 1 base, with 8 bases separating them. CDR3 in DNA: TGCGCCAGCAGCAGAGACAGGAACACTGAAGCTTTCTTT. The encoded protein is CASSRDRNTEAFF.

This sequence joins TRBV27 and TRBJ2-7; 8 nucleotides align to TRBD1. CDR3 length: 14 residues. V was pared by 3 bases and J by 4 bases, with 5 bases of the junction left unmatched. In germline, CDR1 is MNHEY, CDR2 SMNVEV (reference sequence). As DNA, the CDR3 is TGTGCCAGCAGTTTGATCCAGGGGGCATACGAGCAGTACTTC. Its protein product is CASSLIQGAYEQYF.

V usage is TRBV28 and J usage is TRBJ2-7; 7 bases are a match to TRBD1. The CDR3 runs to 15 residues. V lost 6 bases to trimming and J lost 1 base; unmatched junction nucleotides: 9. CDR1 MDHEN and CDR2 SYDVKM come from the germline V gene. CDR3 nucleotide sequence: TGTGCCAGCAGCTATGCCAAGGGGGCTTCCTACGAGCAGTACTTC. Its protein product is CASSYAKGASYEQYF.

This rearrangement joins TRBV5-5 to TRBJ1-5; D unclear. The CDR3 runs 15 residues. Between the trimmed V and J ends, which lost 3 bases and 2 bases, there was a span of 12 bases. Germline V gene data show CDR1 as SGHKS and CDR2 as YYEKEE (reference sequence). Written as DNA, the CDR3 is TGTGCCAGCAGCTCCGCGGGCTTTGGCAATCAGCCCCAGCATTTT. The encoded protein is CASSSAGFGNQPQHF.

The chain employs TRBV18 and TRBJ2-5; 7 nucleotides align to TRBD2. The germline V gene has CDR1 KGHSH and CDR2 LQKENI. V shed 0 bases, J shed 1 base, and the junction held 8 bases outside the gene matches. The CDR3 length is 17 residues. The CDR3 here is CASSPPMASGTQETQYF. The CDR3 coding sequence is TGTGCCAGCTCACCACCTATGGCTAGCGGTACCCAAGAGACCCAGTACTTC.

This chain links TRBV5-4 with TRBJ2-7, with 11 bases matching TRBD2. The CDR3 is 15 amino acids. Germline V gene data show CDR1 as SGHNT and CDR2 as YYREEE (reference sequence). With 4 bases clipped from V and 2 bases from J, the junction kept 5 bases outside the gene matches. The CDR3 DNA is TGTGCCAGCAGCCGTACTAGCGGGAGCCCCTACGAGCAGTACTTC. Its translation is CASSRTSGSPYEQYF.

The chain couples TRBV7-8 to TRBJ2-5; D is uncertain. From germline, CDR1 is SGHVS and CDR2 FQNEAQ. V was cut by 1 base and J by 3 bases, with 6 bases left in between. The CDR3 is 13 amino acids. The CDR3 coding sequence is TGTGCCAGCAGCTTAGTGAGGAAAGAGACCCAGTACTTC. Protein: CASSLVRKETQYF.

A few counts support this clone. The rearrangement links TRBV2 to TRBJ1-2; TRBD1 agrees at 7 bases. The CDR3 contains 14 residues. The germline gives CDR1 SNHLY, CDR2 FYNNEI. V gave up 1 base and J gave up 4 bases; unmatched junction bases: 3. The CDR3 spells CASSEGRDSYGYTF. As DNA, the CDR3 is TGTGCCAGCAGTGAAGGCCGGGACAGCTATGGCTACACCTTC.

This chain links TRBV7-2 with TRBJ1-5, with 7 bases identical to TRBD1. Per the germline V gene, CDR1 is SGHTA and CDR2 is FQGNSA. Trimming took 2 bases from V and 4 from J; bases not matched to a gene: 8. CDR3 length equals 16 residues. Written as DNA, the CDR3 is TGTGCCAGCAGCTTAAGAGCGACAGGGACGAATCAGCCCCAGCATTTT. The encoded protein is CASSLRATGTNQPQHF.

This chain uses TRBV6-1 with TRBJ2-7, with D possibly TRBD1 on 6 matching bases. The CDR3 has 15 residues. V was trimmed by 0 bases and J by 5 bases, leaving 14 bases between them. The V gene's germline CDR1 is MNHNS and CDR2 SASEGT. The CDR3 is CASSEAGTSPNEQYF. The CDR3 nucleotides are TGTGCCAGCAGTGAAGCTGGGACAAGCCCTAACGAGCAGTACTTC.

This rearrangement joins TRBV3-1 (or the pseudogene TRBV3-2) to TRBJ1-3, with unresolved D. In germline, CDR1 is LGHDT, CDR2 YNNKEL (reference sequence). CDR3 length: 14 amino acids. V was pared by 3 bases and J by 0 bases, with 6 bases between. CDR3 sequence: CASSQVSSGNTIYF. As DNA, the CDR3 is TGTGCCAGCAGCCAGGTGAGCTCTGGAAACACCATATATTTT.

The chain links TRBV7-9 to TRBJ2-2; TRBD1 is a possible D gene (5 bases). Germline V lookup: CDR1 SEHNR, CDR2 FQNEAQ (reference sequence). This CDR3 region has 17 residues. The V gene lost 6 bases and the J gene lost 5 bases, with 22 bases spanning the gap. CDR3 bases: TGTGCCAGCAGACCAAGCGACAGATTTGTGGGGACCGGGGAGCTGTTTTTT. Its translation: CASRPSDRFVGTGELFF. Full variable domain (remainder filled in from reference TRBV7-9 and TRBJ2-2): DTGVSQNPRHKITKRGQNVTFRCDPISEHNRLYWYRQTLGQGPEFLTYFQNEAQLEKSRLLSDRFSAERPKGSFSTLEIQRTEQGDSAMYLCASRPSDRFVGTGELFFGEGSRLTVL.

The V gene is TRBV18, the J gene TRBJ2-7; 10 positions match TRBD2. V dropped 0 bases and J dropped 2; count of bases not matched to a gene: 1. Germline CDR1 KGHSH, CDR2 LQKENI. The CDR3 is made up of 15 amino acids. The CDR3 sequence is CASSPPSGRAYEQYF. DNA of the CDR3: TGTGCCAGCTCACCACCGAGCGGGAGGGCCTACGAGCAGTACTTC.

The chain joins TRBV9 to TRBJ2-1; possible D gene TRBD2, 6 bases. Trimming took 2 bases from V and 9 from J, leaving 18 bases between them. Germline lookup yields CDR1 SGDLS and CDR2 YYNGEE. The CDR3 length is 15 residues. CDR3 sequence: CASSVPTGELVEQFF. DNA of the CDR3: TGTGCCAGCAGCGTCCCTACGGGAGAATTAGTTGAGCAGTTCTTC.

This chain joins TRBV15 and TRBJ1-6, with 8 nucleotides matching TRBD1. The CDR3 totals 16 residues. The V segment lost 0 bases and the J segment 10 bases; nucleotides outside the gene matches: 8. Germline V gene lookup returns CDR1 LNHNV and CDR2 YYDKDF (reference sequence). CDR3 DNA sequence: TGTGCCACCAGCAGAGATCGAGGACAGGGAGGATCACCCCTCCACTTT. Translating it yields CATSRDRGQGGSPLHF.

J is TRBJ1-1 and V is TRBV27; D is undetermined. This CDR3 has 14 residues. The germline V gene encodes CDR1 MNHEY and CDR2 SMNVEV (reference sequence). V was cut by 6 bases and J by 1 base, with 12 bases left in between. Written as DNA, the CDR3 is TGTGCCAGCAGCTTCAGGTTAACGAACACTGAAGCTTTCTTT. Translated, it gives CASSFRLTNTEAFF.

CDR3 nucleotides: TGTGCCAGCAGCCCCAGCGGGAGGGGCTCTGAGCAGTTCTTC. Translated, it gives CASSPSGRGSEQFF. V usage is TRBV11-2 and J usage is TRBJ2-1; 10 nucleotides line up with TRBD2. The CDR3 has 14 residues. Germline-derived CDR1 and CDR2 are SGHAT and FQNNGV. V shed 5 bases and J 9 bases; nucleotides not matched to a gene: 7.

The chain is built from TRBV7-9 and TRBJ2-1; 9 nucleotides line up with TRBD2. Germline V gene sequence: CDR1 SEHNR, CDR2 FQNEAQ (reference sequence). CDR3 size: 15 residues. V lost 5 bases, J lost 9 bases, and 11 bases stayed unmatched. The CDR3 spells CASSGWASGEGEQFF. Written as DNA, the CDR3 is TGTGCCAGCAGCGGGTGGGCTAGCGGGGAAGGTGAGCAGTTCTTC.

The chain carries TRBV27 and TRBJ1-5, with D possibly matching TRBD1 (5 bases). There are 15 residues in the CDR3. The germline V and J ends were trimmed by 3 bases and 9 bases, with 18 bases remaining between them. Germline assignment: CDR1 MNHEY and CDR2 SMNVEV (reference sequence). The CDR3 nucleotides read TGTGCCAGCAGTTTTCGTGACAGCCAATCTCGGCCCCAGCATTTT. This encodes CASSFRDSQSRPQHF.

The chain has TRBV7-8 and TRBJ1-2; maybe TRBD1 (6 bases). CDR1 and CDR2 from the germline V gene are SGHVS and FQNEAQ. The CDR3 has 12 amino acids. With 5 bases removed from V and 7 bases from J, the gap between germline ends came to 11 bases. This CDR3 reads CASSTNRVGYTF. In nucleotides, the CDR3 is TGTGCCAGCAGCACAAACAGGGTTGGCTACACCTTC.

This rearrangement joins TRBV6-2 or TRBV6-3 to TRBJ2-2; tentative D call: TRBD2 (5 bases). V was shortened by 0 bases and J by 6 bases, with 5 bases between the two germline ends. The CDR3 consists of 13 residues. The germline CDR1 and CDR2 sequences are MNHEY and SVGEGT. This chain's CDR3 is CASSYSRAGELFF. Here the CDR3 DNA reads TGTGCCAGCAGTTACTCGAGGGCCGGGGAGCTGTTTTTT.

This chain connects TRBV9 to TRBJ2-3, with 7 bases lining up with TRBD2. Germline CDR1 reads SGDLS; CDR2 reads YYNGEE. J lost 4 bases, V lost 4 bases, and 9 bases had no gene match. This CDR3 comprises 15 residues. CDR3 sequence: CASSTKAGRPDTQYF. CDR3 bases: TGTGCCAGCAGCACAAAAGCGGGACGGCCAGATACGCAGTATTTT.